The entry that follows covers one TCR beta chain sequence. The germline CDR1 and CDR2 sequences are ENHRY and SYGVKD. CDR3 length: 13 amino acids. Trimming removed 8 bases at V and 4 bases at J, with 11 bases between. The data were produced by immunoSEQ multiplex PCR, yet TCRdb's version contains in-frame clones alone and is incomplete. Of 200,000 to 250,000 clones listed, almost 90% are singletons. This sample was taken from a study of blood T cell repertoires in COVID-19. The receptor was isolated from a man younger than 40 who had been exposed to COVID-19. Sequenced material: PBMCs or T cells enriched from blood (not recorded which). The V and J genes are TRBV10-3 and TRBJ2-2, with a tentative D call TRBD1 (6 bases). CDR3 loop: CAIGGRGTGELFF. In nucleotides, the CDR3 is TGTGCCATCGGGGGCCGTGGCACCGGGGAGCTGTTTTTT.